This T cell receptor (beta chain) was recovered during a study of T cell changes during pregnancy in multiple sclerosis. V dropped 7 bases and J dropped 4; count of bases not matched to a gene: 14. The CDR3 has 17 amino acids. Germline-derived CDR1 and CDR2 are MNHEY and SMNVEV (reference sequence). TCRdb's table, derived via immunoSEQ multiplex PCR, lists solely in-frame clones and lacks some. The sample lists roughly 30,000 clones; roughly nine tenths were seen once. The sequencing here drew on CD8+ T cells from peripheral blood mononuclear cells, taken in the second trimester of pregnancy. J is TRBJ2-5 and V is TRBV27, with 11 bases that match TRBD2. The clonotype comes from a female donor with multiple sclerosis, enrolled in a pregnancy study. The CDR3 DNA is TGTGCCAGCACCCCCTTTGCGTCTAGCGGGAGGTTAGAGACCCAGTACTTC. It codes for CASTPFASSGRLETQYF.